This T cell receptor (beta chain) came from a study of technical replicates of blood from a few donors. Germline lookup yields CDR1 MDHEN and CDR2 SYDVKM. CDR3 size: 20 residues. Losses at the gene ends were 6 bases for V and 2 bases for J; bases not matched to a gene: 20. Sequencing used immunoSEQ multiplex PCR; TCRdb keeps in-frame clones, though not all of them. This table holds about 80,000 clones, less than 98% found once. Sequencing was carried out using T cells isolated from PBMCs. The sequence derives from a human donor in good health. The rearrangement uses TRBV28 and TRBJ2-7; 12 positions match TRBD1. CDR3 coding DNA: TGTGCCAGCAGCTCTAGGATTAATATCGGGACAGGGGGCTTAGCCTACGAGCAGTACTTC. As protein: CASSSRINIGTGGLAYEQYF.